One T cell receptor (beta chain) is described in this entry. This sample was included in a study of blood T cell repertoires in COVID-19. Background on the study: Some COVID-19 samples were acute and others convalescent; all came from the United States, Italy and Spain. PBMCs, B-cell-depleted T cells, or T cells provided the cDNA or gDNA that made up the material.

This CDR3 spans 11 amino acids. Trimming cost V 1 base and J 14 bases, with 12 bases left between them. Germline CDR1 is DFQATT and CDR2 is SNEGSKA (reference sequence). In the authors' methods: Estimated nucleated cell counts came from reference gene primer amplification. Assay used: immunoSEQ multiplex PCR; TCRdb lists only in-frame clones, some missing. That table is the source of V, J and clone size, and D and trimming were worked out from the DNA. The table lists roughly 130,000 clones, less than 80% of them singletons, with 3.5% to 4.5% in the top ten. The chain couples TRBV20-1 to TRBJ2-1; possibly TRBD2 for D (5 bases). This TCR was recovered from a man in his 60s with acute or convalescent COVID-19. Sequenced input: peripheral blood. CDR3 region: CSARALTREFF. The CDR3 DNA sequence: TGCAGTGCTAGAGCCCTCACGCGGGAGTTCTTC.